The present TCR beta chain was sequenced within a study of early T cells in non-severe SARS-CoV-2 infection. V gave up 3 bases and J gave up 2 bases; unmatched junction bases: 3. Germline assignment: CDR1 MNHEY and CDR2 SMNVEV (reference sequence). The CDR3 is made up of 16 amino acids. TCRdb re-derived calls from the 5' RACE reads in MiXCR, one entry per CDR3 protein. The sample shows some 77,000 distinct CDR3 sequences, 8.5% to 10% of them seen only once. V gene TRBV27 combines with J gene TRBJ2-3; 12 bases line up with TRBD2. This receptor was taken from an adult who was a healthcare worker with PCR-confirmed SARS-CoV-2 infection or an uninfected control (not recorded which). Sample: whole blood. CDR3 sequence (DNA): TGTGCCAGCAGTTTCACTAGCGGGGGGACCACAGATACGCAGTATTTT. Its translation is CASSFTSGGTTDTQYF.